Each of the 16 T cell receptor beta chains below was sequenced from the same sample in a study of Graves' ophthalmopathy and Graves' hyperthyroidism (dated by TCRdb to 2017 to 2018). Sequenced using an Illumina HiSeq 2000. For repertoire sequencing, the TCR beta CDR3 regions were amplified from RNA transcripts. The first round was an RT-PCR using HTBI primers with the Qiagen OneStep RT-PCR kit, and this first round was followed by a second-round multiplex PCR, then size selection and purification. The raw public data were reprocessed by TCRdb itself: fastp quality trimming at Q25, MiXCR clonotype calling, in-frame beta chains only. Identical CDR3 protein sequences are pooled into one entry, listed with their most common genes and DNA. Recorded for this sample are some 390,000 distinct CDR3 sequences; about 17% of them occurred a single time. In total, the top ten clones hold around 1.4% of the sample.

The sample consisted of peripheral blood. The receptor set was obtained from a woman in her late teens or twenties with Graves' ophthalmopathy. Donor details come from another sample of the same person, matched by shared clones.

The sample holds many counts of this clonotype. The chain joins TRBV6-1 to TRBJ1-1, with TRBD1 as a possible D gene (5 bases). Germline V gene sequence: CDR1 MNHNS, CDR2 SASEGT. The CDR3 runs 14 residues. The V gene lost 4 bases and the J gene lost 4 bases, with 13 bases spanning the gap. The CDR3: CASSATRGGTEAFF. The CDR3 DNA follows: TGTGCCAGCAGTGCCACCCGGGGGGGCACTGAAGCTTTCTTT.

This clonotype was picked up many times. The V call is TRBV12-3 or TRBV12-4, the J call TRBJ2-2; D not resolved. V was shortened by 7 bases and J by 0 bases, with 3 bases between the two germline ends. The length of the CDR3 is 12 residues. The CDR3 sequence: CASIPNTGELFF. CDR3 DNA: TGTGCCAGCATCCCGAACACCGGGGAGCTGTTTTTT.

At least ten counts were recorded for this clonotype. The DNA of the CDR3 is TGTGCCAGCAGTGACCCGCCGGGCTACGAGCAGTACTTC. It translates to CASSDPPGYEQYF. The rearrangement links TRBV6-1 to TRBJ2-7; unclear D gene. V lost 3 bases to trimming and J lost 3 bases, with 9 bases between them. The CDR3 totals 13 residues. CDR1 is MNHNS, CDR2 SASEGT, per germline.

This clonotype was found many times. A clone one base away is much larger, so this may be a read error. The J gene is TRBJ1-1, the V gene TRBV10-3; a possible D gene is TRBD1 (5 bases). The germline V gene encodes CDR1 ENHRY and CDR2 SYGVKD. The CDR3 totals 13 residues. V was pared by 10 bases and J by 1 base, with 13 bases between. This CDR3 reads CATARTTNTEAFF. As DNA, the CDR3 is TGTGCCACTGCCAGGACAACGAACACTGAAGCTTTCTTT.

Many counts were recorded for this clonotype. The V and J genes are TRBV24-1 and TRBJ2-7; 11 bases agree with TRBD1. V shed 4 bases and J 1 base; nucleotides not matched to a gene: 2. This CDR3 has 15 residues. CDR1 is KGHDR, CDR2 SFDVKD, per germline. The DNA for the CDR3 is TGTGCCACCAGTGAGGGGACAGGGGGTTCCTACGAGCAGTACTTC. Protein sequence: CATSEGTGGSYEQYF.

At least ten counts were recorded for this clonotype. The chain uses TRBV10-1 and TRBJ1-5; D ambiguous. Germline CDR1 reads WNHNN; CDR2 reads SYGVQD (reference sequence). CDR3 length equals 12 residues. V lost 7 bases to trimming and J lost 5 bases, with 9 bases between them. The CDR3 region is CASIKGYQPQHF. CDR3 nucleotide sequence: TGCGCCAGCATTAAGGGTTATCAGCCCCAGCATTTT.

This clonotype was detected many times. The rearrangement links TRBV6-2 or TRBV6-3 to TRBJ1-1, with no clear D. Germline V gene data show CDR1 as MNHEY and CDR2 as SVGEGT. CDR3 size: 14 residues. With 9 bases removed from V and 1 base from J, the gap between germline ends came to 15 bases. The CDR3 is CASKTGRENTEAFF. The DNA for the CDR3 is TGTGCCAGTAAGACCGGAAGGGAGAACACTGAAGCTTTCTTT.

There are many counts of this clonotype. V and J are TRBV20-1 and TRBJ2-4; tentative D call: TRBD2 (6 bases). The CDR3 consists of 14 residues. The V end was cut by 3 bases, the J end by 9 bases, with 18 bases between. Germline CDR1 and CDR2: DFQATT and SNEGSKA (reference sequence). CDR3 bases: TGCAGTGCTAGGGATGGCCGGGACTTCGGCATTCAGTACTTC. This translates into CSARDGRDFGIQYF.

Many counts were recorded for this clonotype. The chain couples TRBV20-1 to TRBJ1-4; D remains ambiguous. Between the trimmed V and J ends, which lost 6 bases and 6 bases, there was a span of 14 bases. Germline CDR1 DFQATT, CDR2 SNEGSKA (reference sequence). The CDR3 has 13 residues. CDR3: CSAPNARDEKLFF. In DNA, the CDR3 is TGCAGTGCCCCGAACGCAAGGGATGAAAAACTGTTTTTT.

In regard to this clonotype: The conserved phenylalanine or tryptophan normally closing the CDR3 is absent here, so this likely arose from a read error. The rearrangement joins TRBV12-3 or TRBV12-4 to TRBJ2-5, with TRBD1 identical over 9 bases. V shed 6 bases, J shed 5 bases, and the junction held 10 bases outside the gene matches. This CDR3 is built from 15 residues. DNA of the CDR3: TGTGCCAGCAGAGCCCGACAGGGGGAATTCGAGACCCAGTACTCC. Translating it yields CASRARQGEFETQYS.

The chain carries TRBV9 and TRBJ1-1; TRBD1 matches at 11 bases. This CDR3 spans 16 amino acids. Germline assignment: CDR1 SGDLS and CDR2 YYNGEE. The V and J ends lost 4 bases and 6 bases, in that order; junction bases with no gene match: 11. Here the CDR3 DNA reads TGTGCCAGCAGCCCGAGGGGGGGACAGGGGGTCCCTGAAGCTTTCTTT. It codes for CASSPRGGQGVPEAFF. Combining the CDR3 with reference TRBV9 and TRBJ1-1 gives the whole variable domain DSGVTQTPKHLITATGQRVTLRCSPRSGDLSVYWYQQSLDQGLQFLIQYYNGEERAKGNILERFSAQQFPDLHSELNLSSLELGDSALYFCASSPRGGQGVPEAFFGQGTRLTVV.

This clonotype was counted many times. The V gene is TRBV12-3 or TRBV12-4, the J gene TRBJ2-2; D not certain. V was trimmed by 1 base and J by 6 bases, leaving 6 bases between them. The CDR3 has 13 amino acids. In DNA, the CDR3 is TGTGCCAGCAGTTTAGTTACCGCCGGGGAGCTGTTTTTT. Amino acids: CASSLVTAGELFF.

This clonotype was seen ten or more times. The V call is TRBV19, the J call TRBJ1-1; D is undetermined. Trimming took off 3 bases at V and 1 base at J, with 12 bases between the two ends. This CDR3 is 15 amino acids long. In germline, CDR1 is LNHDA, CDR2 SQIVND (reference sequence). The CDR3 here is CASSIVQASNTEAFF. In DNA, the CDR3 is TGTGCCAGTAGTATTGTCCAGGCCTCGAACACTGAAGCTTTCTTT.

The rearrangement links TRBV7-6 to TRBJ1-1, with D possibly being TRBD1 (5 bases). The V end was cut by 2 bases, the J end by 5 bases, with 12 bases between. Germline lookup yields CDR1 SGHVS and CDR2 FNYEAQ. This CDR3 spans 14 amino acids. The CDR3 reads CASSLPGILTEAFF. The CDR3 bases are TGTGCCAGCAGCTTACCAGGGATTTTGACTGAAGCTTTCTTT. The entire variable domain, with the rest obtained from reference TRBV7-6 and TRBJ1-1, is as follows: GAGVSQSPRYKVTKRGQDVALRCDPISGHVSLYWYRQALGQGPEFLTYFNYEAQQDKSGLPNDRFSAERPEGSISTLTIQRTEQRDSAMYRCASSLPGILTEAFFGQGTRLTVV.

This clonotype was seen many times. This chain joins TRBV2 and TRBJ2-7; 8 bases are a match to TRBD2. The V and J ends lost 6 bases and 6 bases, in that order; junction bases with no gene match: 10. The CDR3 loop spans 14 amino acids. Germline loops: CDR1 SNHLY, CDR2 FYNNEI. In DNA, the CDR3 is TGTGCCAGCAGGAGTCCTGGGACTAGTTTCGAGCAGTACTTC. It yields the protein CASRSPGTSFEQYF.

The J gene is TRBJ2-2, the V gene TRBV4-3, with D unclear. The CDR3 has 14 residues. The V end lost 4 bases, the J end lost 6 bases, and 12 bases lay between the germline ends. Germline V lookup: CDR1 LGHNA, CDR2 YSLEER. The CDR3 nucleotides read TGCGCCAGCAGCCGGGAAGGGCTAGCCGGGGAGCTGTTTTTT. Residues: CASSREGLAGELFF.